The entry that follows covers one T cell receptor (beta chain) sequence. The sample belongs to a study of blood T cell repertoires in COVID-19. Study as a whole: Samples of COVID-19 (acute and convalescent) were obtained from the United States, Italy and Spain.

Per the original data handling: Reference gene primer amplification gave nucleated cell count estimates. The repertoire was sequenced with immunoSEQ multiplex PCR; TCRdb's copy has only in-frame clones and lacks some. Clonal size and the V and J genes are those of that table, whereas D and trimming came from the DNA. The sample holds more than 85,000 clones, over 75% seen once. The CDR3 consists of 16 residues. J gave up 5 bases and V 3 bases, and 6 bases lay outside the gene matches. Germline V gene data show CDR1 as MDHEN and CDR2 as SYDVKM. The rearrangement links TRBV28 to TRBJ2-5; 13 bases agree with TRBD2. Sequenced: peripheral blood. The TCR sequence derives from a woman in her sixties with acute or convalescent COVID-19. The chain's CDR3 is CASSLGLAGYGETQYF. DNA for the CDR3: TGTGCCAGCAGTTTGGGACTAGCGGGATACGGGGAGACCCAGTACTTC.